One and the same sample provided the 10 T cell receptor beta chains below, sequenced in a study of T cells in Graves' hyperthyroidism and ophthalmopathy. Amplification of TCR beta CDR3 regions was performed using RNA transcripts as template. TCR CDR3 underwent first-round RT-PCR with the HTBI primer set. TCRdb re-analysed the multiplex PCR reads in MiXCR, keeping a single row per CDR3 protein. The sample has about 840,000 distinct CDR3 sequences, around 39% seen once. Source material: blood. These receptor sequences come from a man between 18 and 29 years old with Graves' hyperthyroidism.

About this clonotype itself: One junction end disagrees with the germline gene, perhaps due to a read error. The rearrangement joins TRBV5-1 to TRBJ2-7; 8 bases align to TRBD1. This CDR3 has 15 amino acids. CDR1 is SGHRS, CDR2 YFSETQ, per germline. The CDR3 DNA follows: TGTGCCAGCAGCTTCGGGCGACAGGGGTCCTACGAGCAGTACTTC. Amino acids: CASSFGRQGSYEQYF.

The J gene is TRBJ2-2, the V gene TRBV6-1; D remains ambiguous. The ends were cut back, 7 bases at V and 7 bases at J, with 7 bases in the middle. This CDR3 comprises 11 residues. Germline CDR1 is MNHNS and CDR2 is SASEGT. CDR3: CASINGGELFF. The CDR3 bases are TGTGCCAGCATTAACGGCGGGGAGCTGTTTTTT.

Ten or more counts support this clonotype. CDR3 protein: CATQGQGSEPQHF. The CDR3 nucleotides are TGTGCCACCCAGGGACAGGGTTCGGAGCCCCAGCATTTT. The chain carries TRBV19 and TRBJ1-5; 9 nucleotides agree with TRBD1. This CDR3 spans 13 amino acids. Germline CDR1 is LNHDA and CDR2 is SQIVND (reference sequence). The V segment lost 10 bases and the J segment 8 bases; nucleotides outside the gene matches: 9. Based on the CDR3 plus reference TRBV19 and TRBJ1-5, the full variable domain is DGGITQSPKYLFRKEGQNVTLSCEQNLNHDAMYWYRQDPGQGLRLIYYSQIVNDFQKGDIAEGYSVSREKKESFPLTVTSAQKNPTAFYLCATQGQGSEPQHFGDGTRLSIL.

The V gene is TRBV7-2, the J gene TRBJ1-1; D is ambiguous. The CDR3 spans 16 residues. From germline, CDR1 is SGHTA and CDR2 FQGNSA. The V and J ends lost 2 bases and 3 bases respectively, with 16 bases between them. In nucleotides, the CDR3 is TGTGCCAGCAGCTTACAGCGGGAGGGCTGGTACACTGAAGCTTTCTTT. It is translated as CASSLQREGWYTEAFF.

This clonotype was seen many times. CDR3 loop: CATSRDQREKLFF. The CDR3 DNA follows: TGTGCCACCAGCAGAGACCAAAGGGAAAAACTGTTTTTT. The gene calls are TRBV15 and TRBJ1-4; D is unclear. The CDR3 sequence is 13 residues long. The germline V gene encodes CDR1 LNHNV and CDR2 YYDKDF (reference sequence). Trimming pared 0 bases from V and 8 bases from J, leaving 7 bases between.

This clonotype was counted many times. The chain carries TRBV25-1 and TRBJ2-7; 10 bases agree with TRBD2. The CDR3 spans 17 residues. After removal of 10 bases from V and 5 bases from J, the junction contained 20 bases not matched to a gene. CDR1 and CDR2 from the germline V gene are MGHDK and SYGVNS. The chain's CDR3 is CATSSIHSSGSWDEQYF. CDR3 DNA sequence: TGTGCCACCTCCTCGATCCACTCTAGCGGGAGTTGGGACGAGCAGTACTTC.

This clonotype has at least ten counts. The chain carries TRBV5-1 and TRBJ2-7; the D call may be TRBD1 or TRBD2 (6 bases each). V lost 0 bases to trimming and J lost 7 bases, with 11 bases between them. Germline lookup yields CDR1 SGHRS and CDR2 YFSETQ. The CDR3 is 13 residues long. The CDR3, as DNA: TGCGCCAGCAGCTTGGGGGGGGCGCGAGAGCAGTACTTC. Its protein product is CASSLGGAREQYF.

This clonotype was seen at least ten times. This chain connects TRBV2 to TRBJ1-1; the match to TRBD1 covers 9 bases. This CDR3 contains 14 residues. Germline V gene lookup returns CDR1 SNHLY and CDR2 FYNNEI. The J segment lost 6 bases and the V segment lost 6 bases, leaving 8 bases of the junction unmatched. CDR3 bases: TGTGCCAGCAGCGTCTGGGACAGGGACTCTGAAGCTTTCTTT. Translated: CASSVWDRDSEAFF.

This rearrangement joins TRBV7-3 to TRBJ2-5; 7 bases align to TRBD2. The CDR3 length is 15 residues. J gave up 5 bases and V 1 base, and 7 bases lay outside the gene matches. Looked up from germline, CDR1 is SGHTA and CDR2 is FQGTGA. Written as DNA, the CDR3 is TGTGCCAGCAGCTTAAGCCAGTGGGGAGGGGAGACCCAGTACTTC. Its translation: CASSLSQWGGETQYF.

V is TRBV7-2 and J is TRBJ2-3, with D tentatively TRBD1 or TRBD2 (5 bases each). CDR3 length equals 15 residues. V was shortened by 8 bases and J by 0 bases, with 15 bases between the two germline ends. CDR1 is SGHTA, CDR2 FQGNSA, per germline. This chain's CDR3 is CASGLGDLSTDTQYF. CDR3 DNA: TGTGCCAGCGGCCTTGGGGACCTGAGCACAGATACGCAGTATTTT. The whole variable domain, filled in from reference TRBV7-2 and TRBJ2-3, reads GAGVSQSPSNKVTEKGKDVELRCDPISGHTALYWYRQSLGQGLEFLIYFQGNSAPDKSGLPSDRFSAERTGGSVSTLTIQRTQQEDSAVYLCASGLGDLSTDTQYFGPGTRLTVL.